These 13 T cell receptor beta chains came from one sample sequenced in a study of shared clonotypes between healthy human individuals. Libraries were prepared by immunoSEQ multiplex PCR; TCRdb keeps only in-frame clonotypes and omits some of them. The sample yields more than 500,000 clones, approximately 95% seen once. The sequencing input was naive CD4+ T cells sorted from blood. Subset: CD45RA+ positively selected. These receptors originate from a woman between 25 and 40 years old in good health.

This chain connects TRBV28 to TRBJ1-4; 9 bases are a match to TRBD1. The CDR3 is made up of 15 amino acids. V shed 3 bases, J shed 7 bases, and the junction held 6 bases outside the gene matches. From germline, CDR1 is MDHEN and CDR2 SYDVKM. The CDR3 sequence is CASSLPTGGIEKLFF. As DNA, the CDR3 is TGTGCCAGCAGTTTGCCGACAGGGGGAATTGAAAAACTGTTTTTT. Supplemented by reference TRBV28 and TRBJ1-4, the full variable domain reads DVKVTQSSRYLVKRTGEKVFLECVQDMDHENMFWYRQDPGLGLRLIYFSYDVKMKEKGDIPEGYSVSREKKERFSLILESASTNQTSMYLCASSLPTGGIEKLFFGSGTQLSVL.

This clone came up once. In DNA form, the CDR3 reads TGTGCCAGCAGCTTAGCCGGGACAGGCACCGGGGAGCTGTTTTTT. This encodes CASSLAGTGTGELFF. The chain combines TRBV7-8 with TRBJ2-2; TRBD1 matches 8 bases. Trimming cost V 0 bases and J 4 bases; bases outside gene matches: 1. The CDR3 runs 15 residues. In germline, CDR1 is SGHVS, CDR2 FQNEAQ. Looking up the rest from reference TRBV7-8 and TRBJ2-2 gives the full variable domain: GAGVSQSPRYKVAKRGQDVALRCDPISGHVSLFWYQQALGQGPEFLTYFQNEAQLDKSGLPSDRFFAERPEGSVSTLKIQRTQQEDSAVYLCASSLAGTGTGELFFGEGSRLTVL.

The CDR3 nucleotides are TGTGCCACGAAGAGGGACAGCATGAACACTGAAGCTTTCTTT. Amino acids: CATKRDSMNTEAFF. This sequence joins TRBV6-1 and TRBJ1-1; 7 nucleotides agree with TRBD1. CDR1 is MNHNS, CDR2 SASEGT, per germline. V gave up 10 bases and J gave up 0 bases; unmatched junction bases: 8. The CDR3 length is 14 residues.

The V call is TRBV7-9, the J call TRBJ1-2; 7 bases line up with TRBD1. After removal of 4 bases from V and 1 base from J, the junction contained 3 bases not matched to a gene. Germline V gene sequence: CDR1 SEHNR, CDR2 FQNEAQ (reference sequence). This CDR3 is built from 14 residues. The CDR3: CASSSRDSNYGYTF. The CDR3 region has the DNA TGTGCCAGCAGCTCCCGGGACAGTAACTATGGCTACACCTTC.

This rearrangement joins TRBV11-2 to TRBJ2-7; 16 bases are a match to TRBD2. V was pared by 3 bases and J by 3 bases, with 5 bases of the junction left unmatched. Germline CDR1 is SGHAT and CDR2 is FQNNGV. The CDR3 sequence is 17 residues long. This chain's CDR3 is CASSLGLAGGSLYEQYF. The CDR3 bases are TGTGCCAGCAGCTTGGGACTAGCGGGAGGGTCCCTCTACGAGCAGTACTTC.

The rearrangement joins TRBV27 to TRBJ2-2; 8 nucleotides match TRBD2. V shed 6 bases and J 3 bases; nucleotides not matched to a gene: 6. The CDR3 has 15 amino acids. Germline loops: CDR1 MNHEY, CDR2 SMNVEV (reference sequence). The CDR3 bases are TGTGCCAGCAGATTTAGCGGGACCCACACCGGGGAGCTGTTTTTT. As protein: CASRFSGTHTGELFF.

The gene calls are TRBV6-4 and TRBJ1-6; 8 nucleotides line up with TRBD1. Per germline, CDR1 MRHNA and CDR2 SNTAGT. The CDR3 sequence is 16 residues long. Losses at the gene ends were 6 bases for V and 4 bases for J; bases not matched to a gene: 8. In DNA, the CDR3 is TGTGCCAGCAGGACCTTGGACAGGGCGTATAATTCACCCCTCCACTTT. Its translation: CASRTLDRAYNSPLHF.

The chain joins TRBV15 to TRBJ1-5; D remains ambiguous. The germline CDR1 and CDR2 sequences are LNHNV and YYDKDF (reference sequence). Trimming pared 0 bases from V and 6 bases from J, leaving 6 bases between. The length of the CDR3 is 13 residues. The CDR3 spells CATSRDYTQPQHF. The CDR3, as DNA: TGTGCCACCAGCAGAGATTATACTCAGCCCCAGCATTTT.

V usage is TRBV29-1 and J usage is TRBJ2-5; D gene uncertain. The last part of the DNA fits TRBJ2-7 better; the J call may be wrong. Germline V gives CDR1 SQVTM, CDR2 ANQGSEA. This CDR3 comprises 12 residues. CDR3 loop: CSAGRIKYEQYF. CDR3 nucleotides: TGCAGCGCTGGACGGATAAAGTACGAGCAGTACTTC.

This chain joins TRBV11-2 and TRBJ1-1, with D perhaps TRBD1 (5 bases). Germline assignment: CDR1 SGHAT and CDR2 FQNNGV. V lost 7 bases and J lost 2, with 17 bases in between. This CDR3 has 15 amino acids. The CDR3 protein is CASTLMGGVNTEAFF. CDR3 bases: TGTGCCAGCACTTTAATGGGGGGAGTCAACACTGAAGCTTTCTTT. The whole variable domain, remainder taken from reference TRBV11-2 and TRBJ1-1, is EAGVAQSPRYKIIEKRQSVAFWCNPISGHATLYWYQQILGQGPKLLIQFQNNGVVDDSQLPKDRFSAERLKGVDSTLKIQPAKLEDSAVYLCASTLMGGVNTEAFFGQGTRLTVV.

The chain employs TRBV27 and TRBJ2-7; 11 bases fit TRBD2. This CDR3 is built from 12 residues. CDR1 and CDR2 from the germline V gene are MNHEY and SMNVEV (reference sequence). V dropped 10 bases and J dropped 3; count of bases not matched to a gene: 2. This CDR3 reads CANTSGSYEQYF. The DNA for the CDR3 is TGTGCCAACACTAGCGGGAGCTACGAGCAGTACTTC.

This clone was seen just once. The chain has TRBV5-6 and TRBJ2-1; 12 bases agree with TRBD2. The CDR3 has 15 amino acids. Germline values: CDR1 SGHDT, CDR2 YYEEEE. The V gene end was trimmed by 4 bases and the J gene end by 10 bases; junction bases not matched to a gene: 9. The CDR3 sequence is CASSPRLAGDREQFF. CDR3 nucleotides: TGTGCCAGCAGCCCGAGACTAGCGGGAGACCGGGAGCAGTTCTTC.

This chain joins TRBV19 and TRBJ2-5; D tentatively fits TRBD1 or TRBD2 (5 bases each). The CDR3 length is 15 residues. The V gene's germline CDR1 is LNHDA and CDR2 SQIVND (reference sequence). Trimming stripped 6 bases from V and 4 bases from J, with 18 bases between. CDR3 nucleotides: TGTGCCAGTAGCGCTGGGAGCAGGGTCGGAGAGACCCAGTACTTC. Protein sequence: CASSAGSRVGETQYF. Combining the CDR3 with reference TRBV19 and TRBJ2-5 gives the whole variable domain DGGITQSPKYLFRKEGQNVTLSCEQNLNHDAMYWYRQDPGQGLRLIYYSQIVNDFQKGDIAEGYSVSREKKESFPLTVTSAQKNPTAFYLCASSAGSRVGETQYFGPGTRLLVL.